A single T cell receptor beta chain is shown here with its context. The germline V gene encodes CDR1 SGHRS and CDR2 YFSETQ. The CDR3 is 14 amino acids. These data are taken from a study of monozygotic twins with inflammatory bowel disease. Each CDR3 protein gets one entry in TCRdb, which reprocessed the 5' RACE reads and gives no DNA. The specimen's table records some 150,000 distinct CDR3 sequences. This rearrangement joins TRBV5-1 to TRBJ2-1; TCRdb proposes TRBD1, but this gene call is untestable without DNA. The sample was blood. This receptor was obtained from a human donor with ulcerative colitis or Crohn's disease, or a healthy co-twin of an affected twin (not recorded which). The CDR3 sequence is CASSWTGYYNEQFF. The variable domain in full, with the rest retrieved from reference TRBV5-1 and TRBJ2-1, is KAGVTQTPRYLIKTRGQQVTLSCSPISGHRSVSWYQQTPGQGLQFLFEYFSETQRNKGNFPGRFSGRQFSNSRSEMNVSTLELGDSALYLCASSWTGYYNEQFFGPGTRLTVL.